This T cell receptor (beta chain) originates from a study of blood T cell repertoires in COVID-19. Study in general: Some COVID-19 samples were acute and others convalescent; all came from the United States, Italy and Spain. Sample material is recorded as cDNA or gDNA derived from T cells, B-cell-depleted T cells, or PBMCs.

V lost 4 bases and J 9 bases, leaving 19 bases between the germline ends. The CDR3 length is 14 residues. Germline V gene lookup returns CDR1 SGHTA and CDR2 FQGNSA. Profiling relied on immunoSEQ multiplex PCR, and the TCRdb table lists in-frame clones only, not all of them. The profile shows some 260,000 clones, 70% to 90% of them singletons. Input material: peripheral blood. The receptor was isolated from a woman in her forties who had recovered from COVID-19. V usage is TRBV7-2 and J usage is TRBJ2-7; TRBD2 is a possible D gene (5 bases). The CDR3 loop reads CASSSEHRGFAQYF. The CDR3 region has the DNA TGTGCCAGCAGCTCCGAACACCGAGGGTTCGCGCAGTACTTC.